This T cell receptor (beta chain) was sequenced in a study of blood T cell repertoires in COVID-19. Study overall: Acute and convalescent COVID-19 samples came from the United States, Italy and Spain.

Participants were placed into cohorts based on the clinical history they reported. The CDR3 sequence is 13 residues long. The germline V gene has CDR1 GTSNPN and CDR2 SVGIG (reference sequence). Trimming stripped 2 bases from V and 11 bases from J, with 16 bases between. Here immunoSEQ multiplex PCR was the method, and the copy in TCRdb shows in-frame clones only, minus some. The data hold a few hundred thousand clones, with 70% to 90% observed a single time. This clonotype was sampled from a young woman who had recovered from COVID-19. The chain employs TRBV30 and TRBJ1-5; no definite D call. The specimen was PBMCs or T cells enriched from blood (not recorded which). Here the CDR3 reads CAWSSDTAATQHF. The CDR3 DNA sequence: TGTGCCTGGAGTTCCGACACCGCCGCGACCCAGCATTTT. The whole variable domain, filled in from reference TRBV30 and TRBJ1-5, reads SQTIHQWPATLVQPVGSPLSLECTVEGTSNPNLYWYRQAAGRGLQLLFYSVGIGQISSEVPQNLSASRPQDRQFILSSKKLLLSDSGFYLCAWSSDTAATQHFGDGTRLSIL.